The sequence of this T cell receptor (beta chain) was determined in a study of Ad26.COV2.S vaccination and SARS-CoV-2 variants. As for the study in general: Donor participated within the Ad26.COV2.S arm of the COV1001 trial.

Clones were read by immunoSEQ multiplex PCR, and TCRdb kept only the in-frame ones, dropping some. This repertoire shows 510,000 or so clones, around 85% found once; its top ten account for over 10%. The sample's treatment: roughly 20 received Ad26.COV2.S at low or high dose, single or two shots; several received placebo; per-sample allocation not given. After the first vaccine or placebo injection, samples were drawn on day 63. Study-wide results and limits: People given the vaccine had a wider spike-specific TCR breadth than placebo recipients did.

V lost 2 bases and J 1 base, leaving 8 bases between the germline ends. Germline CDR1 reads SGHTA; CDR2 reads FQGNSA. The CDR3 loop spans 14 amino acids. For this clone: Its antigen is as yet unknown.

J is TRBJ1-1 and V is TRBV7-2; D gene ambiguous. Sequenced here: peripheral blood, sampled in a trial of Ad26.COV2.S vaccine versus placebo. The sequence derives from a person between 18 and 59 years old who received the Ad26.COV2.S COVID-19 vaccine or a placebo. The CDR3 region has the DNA TGTGCCAGCAGCTTAAGTTCGGGGAACACTGAAGCTTTCTTT. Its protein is CASSLSSGNTEAFF.